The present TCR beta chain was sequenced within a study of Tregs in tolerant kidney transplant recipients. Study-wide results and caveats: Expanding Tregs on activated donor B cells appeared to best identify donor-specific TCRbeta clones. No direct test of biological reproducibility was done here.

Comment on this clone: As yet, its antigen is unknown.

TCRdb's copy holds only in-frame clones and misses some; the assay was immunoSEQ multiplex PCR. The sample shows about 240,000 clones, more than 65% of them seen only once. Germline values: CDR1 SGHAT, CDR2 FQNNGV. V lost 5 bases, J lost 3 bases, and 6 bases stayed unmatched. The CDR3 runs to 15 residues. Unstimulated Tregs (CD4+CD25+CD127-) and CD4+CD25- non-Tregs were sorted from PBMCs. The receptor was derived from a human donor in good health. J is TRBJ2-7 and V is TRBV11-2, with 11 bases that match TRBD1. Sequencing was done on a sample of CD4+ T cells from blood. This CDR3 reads CASSARDRGGYEQYF. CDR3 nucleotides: TGTGCCAGCAGCGCACGGGACAGGGGGGGCTACGAGCAGTACTTC.